This is a list of T cell receptor beta chains from one sample in a study of T-cell memory formation after mild COVID-19. TCRdb recomputed calls from the 5' RACE reads with MiXCR, one row per CDR3 protein. The sample yields about 470,000 distinct CDR3 sequences, more than 20% seen once. Sequenced material: PBMCs or a T cell subset sorted from them (not recorded which). The source of these receptors is an adult woman who had mild COVID-19 (a few samples of this study predate the infection). Cell type and time point are not known. Both conserved end residues are part of each CDR3. The D gene is left open where the match is weak. The size field is filled for only some rows; it gives once, few, many or a size class.

12	TRBJ1-1	TRBV20-1	few	-	CSAMIRNTEAFF	TGCAGTGCTATGATCCGCAACACTGAAGCTTTCTTT
14	TRBJ2-3	TRBV7-8	-	-	CASSLRRSKDTQYF	TGTGCCAGCAGCTTACGCCGTAGTAAGGATACGCAGTATTTT
15	TRBJ2-3	TRBV9	-	-	CASSVVEGYTDTQYF	TGTGCCAGCAGCGTAGTTGAGGGGTACACAGATACGCAGTATTTT
12	TRBJ2-2	TRBV6-2/TRBV6-3	few	-	CASSYDTGELFF	TGTGCCAGCAGTTATGACACCGGGGAGCTGTTTTTT
14	TRBJ1-2	TRBV29-1	-	-	CSVAPGAPHDGYTF	TGCAGCGTTGCCCCCGGTGCTCCCCACGATGGCTACACCTTC
14	TRBJ2-7	TRBV7-2	-	-	CASSPYMGPYEQYF	TGTGCCAGCAGCCCGTATATGGGACCCTACGAGCAGTACTTC
15	TRBJ1-6	TRBV9	-	-	CASSGDGMLNSPLHF	TGTGCCAGCAGCGGAGACGGGATGTTAAATTCACCCCTCCACTTT
15	TRBJ2-7	TRBV5-6	-	TRBD1	CASSLRPGGIYEQYF	TGTGCCAGCAGCTTGAGGCCAGGGGGCATTTACGAGCAGTACTTC
15	TRBJ2-3	TRBV30	-	-	CAWSVQVGVGDTQYF	TGTGCCTGGAGTGTACAGGTGGGAGTGGGAGATACGCAGTATTTT
15	TRBJ1-1	TRBV5-1	few	-	CASSPAGAVNTEAFF	TGCGCCAGCAGCCCGGCCGGGGCGGTGAACACTGAAGCTTTCTTT
16	TRBJ2-1	TRBV18	-	TRBD2	CASSPLGTRVGNEQFF	TGTGCCAGCTCACCTCTCGGGACTAGGGTGGGTAATGAGCAGTTCTTC
16	TRBJ1-6	TRBV7-8	-	-	CASSGTRGLGNSPLHF	TGTGCCAGCAGCGGGACTCGTGGGCTGGGTAATTCACCCCTCCACTTT
15	TRBJ2-7	TRBV11-2	few	-	CASSSGFPTHYEQYF	TGTGCCAGCAGCAGCGGTTTCCCCACCCACTACGAGCAGTACTTC
14	TRBJ1-1	TRBV2	-	-	CASSVLGVQAEAFF	TGTGCCAGCAGTGTTCTGGGCGTACAGGCTGAAGCTTTCTTT
15	TRBJ2-2	TRBV6-2/TRBV6-3	-	-	CASTAGRRDTGELFF	TGTGCCAGCACTGCGGGGCGACGTGACACCGGGGAGCTGTTTTTT
15	TRBJ2-7	TRBV7-3	few	TRBD2	CASSFEGSGGYEQYF	TGTGCCAGCAGCTTTGAAGGTAGCGGGGGGTACGAGCAGTACTTC